These 32 T cell receptor beta chains were sequenced from one sample in a study of shared clonotypes between healthy human individuals (dated by TCRdb to 2018 to 2020). For the CD8 naive samples, CD45RO-negative cells were positively selected for CCR7, yielding a CD45RA+CCR7+ population from which TemRA cells were excluded. Library prep was done by the immunoSEQ multiplex PCR assay. Entries here come from immuneACCESS through TCRdb and include only in-frame sequences with V and J called. Some clones fail to appear in such tables; in the studies checked, an unresolved V gene covers under half of the shortfall, and the cause of the remainder is unknown. The sample contains about 820,000 clones, about 91% of them found a single time. 20% to 30% of the sample is taken by the ten largest. The material sequenced was naive CD8+ T cells sorted from blood. What the cell subset or site label conveys for this sample: CD45RA+CCR7+. The receptors here all came from a man under 40 in good health.

J is TRBJ2-1 and V is TRBV27; no clear D gene. V was trimmed by 3 bases and J by 0 bases, leaving 9 bases between them. The CDR3 length is 15 residues. CDR1 is MNHEY and CDR2 is SMNVEV in the germline V gene (reference sequence). DNA for the CDR3: TGTGCCAGCAGTTTTACCGCGGCCTCCTACAATGAGCAGTTCTTC. It is translated as CASSFTAASYNEQFF.

The J gene is TRBJ2-7, the V gene TRBV11-2; D is perhaps TRBD1 or TRBD2 (6 bases each). This CDR3 region has 14 residues. The germline V gene encodes CDR1 SGHAT and CDR2 FQNNGV. The V and J ends lost 1 base and 5 bases respectively, with 12 bases between them. CDR3 residues: CASSLARGLDEQYF. The CDR3 DNA reads as TGTGCCAGCAGCTTAGCCAGGGGACTTGACGAGCAGTACTTC.

The chain uses TRBV5-1 and TRBJ2-7, with TRBD1 identical over 9 bases. The junction had 8 bases not matched to a gene; V was cut back by 2 bases and J by 5 bases. The CDR3 has 15 amino acids. Germline V gene lookup returns CDR1 SGHRS and CDR2 YFSETQ. The CDR3 sequence: CASSFMGTGLDEQYF. The CDR3 DNA follows: TGCGCCAGCAGCTTTATGGGGACAGGGTTGGACGAGCAGTACTTC.

The J gene is TRBJ2-1, the V gene TRBV2; weak D call: TRBD1 (6 bases). Between the trimmed V and J ends, which lost 4 bases and 5 bases, there was a span of 18 bases. In germline, CDR1 is SNHLY, CDR2 FYNNEI. This CDR3 region has 16 residues. The CDR3 here is CASSAFTGTVDNEQFF. CDR3 DNA sequence: TGTGCCAGCAGTGCTTTTACAGGGACGGTAGACAATGAGCAGTTCTTC.

The chain employs TRBV27 and TRBJ1-3; D is possibly TRBD1 (5 bases). V gave up 3 bases and J gave up 2 bases, with 14 bases separating them. The germline V gene encodes CDR1 MNHEY and CDR2 SMNVEV (reference sequence). The CDR3 is 16 amino acids. CDR3 loop: CASSFIRGRPGNTIYF. DNA for the CDR3: TGTGCCAGCAGTTTTATACGGGGCCGGCCTGGAAACACCATATATTTT.

This chain joins TRBV18 and TRBJ1-1, with D unclear. The CDR3 spans 14 residues. Germline V lookup: CDR1 KGHSH, CDR2 LQKENI. Trimming shortened V by 3 bases and J by 6 bases, and 14 bases separated the two germline ends. In DNA form, the CDR3 reads TGTGCCAGCTCACCGTCGGACGGATCTTCTGAAGCTTTCTTT. Translation gives CASSPSDGSSEAFF.

The genes are TRBV6-5 and TRBJ2-1; 7 bases map to TRBD1. Germline CDR1 MNHEY, CDR2 SVGAGI. The ends lost 5 bases at V and 7 bases at J; junction bases unmatched: 5. This CDR3 is built from 13 residues. The CDR3 here is CASSEEDRNEQFF. The CDR3 DNA sequence: TGTGCCAGCAGTGAAGAGGACAGGAATGAGCAGTTCTTC.

The rearrangement uses TRBV7-6 and TRBJ2-1; 10 bases are shared with TRBD2. The CDR3 length is 15 residues. Germline trimming cut 1 base from V and 8 bases from J; bases unmatched to any gene: 5. Germline lookup yields CDR1 SGHVS and CDR2 FNYEAQ. The CDR3 loop is CASSLGPSGSYEQFF. The CDR3 DNA sequence: TGTGCCAGCAGCTTAGGGCCTAGCGGGAGCTATGAGCAGTTCTTC.

This chain links TRBV14 with TRBJ2-3; TRBD2 matches at 8 bases. CDR3 length: 15 residues. J gave up 4 bases and V 1 base, and 4 bases lay outside the gene matches. CDR1 and CDR2 from the germline V gene are SGHDN and FVKESK. Here the CDR3 DNA reads TGTGCCAGCAGCCAAGTCAGCGGGAGAGCAGATACGCAGTATTTT. Amino acids: CASSQVSGRADTQYF. Together with reference TRBV14 and TRBJ2-3, the CDR3 gives the full variable domain: EAGVTQFPSHSVIEKGQTVTLRCDPISGHDNLYWYRRVMGKEIKFLLHFVKESKQDESGMPNNRFLAERTGGTYSTLKVQPAELEDSGVYFCASSQVSGRADTQYFGPGTRLTVL.

This clone was seen only once. In the same sample, other DNA sequences code for this CDR3. This sequence joins TRBV5-1 and TRBJ2-2; 12 positions match TRBD2. Germline loops: CDR1 SGHRS, CDR2 YFSETQ. The V and J ends lost 4 bases and 4 bases, in that order; junction bases with no gene match: 5. The CDR3 extends over 16 amino acids. The CDR3 DNA reads TGCGCCAGCAGCCCGGGACTAGCGGGCGGCACCGGGGAGCTGTTTTTT. It specifies CASSPGLAGGTGELFF.

V gene TRBV5-1 combines with J gene TRBJ1-1, with a tentative D call TRBD1 (5 bases). V shed 4 bases and J shed 8 bases, with 24 bases lying between them. This CDR3 spans 16 amino acids. Germline values: CDR1 SGHRS, CDR2 YFSETQ. CDR3 residues: CASSIHYGGGVSEAFF. DNA for the CDR3: TGCGCCAGCAGCATTCATTACGGCGGGGGAGTTTCCGAAGCTTTCTTT.

This chain uses TRBV15 with TRBJ2-1; TRBD2 agrees at 8 bases. The length of the CDR3 is 17 residues. In germline, CDR1 is LNHNV, CDR2 YYDKDF (reference sequence). J lost 3 bases, V lost 1 base, and 8 bases had no gene match. The CDR3 loop is CATSRGFGREDYNEQFF. CDR3 bases: TGTGCCACCAGCAGAGGGTTCGGGAGGGAAGACTACAATGAGCAGTTCTTC.

This chain uses TRBV7-2 with TRBJ1-2; 12 bases match TRBD1. J lost 3 bases, V lost 4 bases, and 9 bases had no gene match. Germline V gene sequence: CDR1 SGHTA, CDR2 FQGNSA. CDR3 size: 17 residues. The CDR3 sequence: CASSSGDRGLVYYGYTF. Written as DNA, the CDR3 is TGTGCCAGCAGCTCGGGGGACAGGGGGCTTGTCTACTATGGCTACACCTTC.

This sequence joins TRBV2 and TRBJ2-7; 12 nucleotides line up with TRBD2. V trimming: 5 bases; J trimming: 0 bases; junction bases outside the gene matches: 17. Germline V CDR1 and CDR2: SNHLY, FYNNEI. The length of the CDR3 is 20 residues. This chain's CDR3 is CASSYPLGTSGSRSSYEQYF. The CDR3 nucleotides are TGTGCCAGCAGTTACCCCCTCGGGACTAGCGGGTCCAGGAGCTCCTACGAGCAGTACTTC.

The chain is built from TRBV30 and TRBJ2-7; TRBD2 matches 7 bases. The trim removed 1 base at V and 3 bases at J, leaving 9 bases unmatched. The CDR3 spans 15 residues. From germline, CDR1 is GTSNPN and CDR2 SVGIG (reference sequence). CDR3 bases: TGTGCCTGGAGTGATGGGGGAGGGACCTTCTACGAGCAGTACTTC. Residues: CAWSDGGGTFYEQYF.

J is TRBJ2-7 and V is TRBV5-4, with D possibly matching TRBD1 (5 bases). Germline V gene lookup returns CDR1 SGHNT and CDR2 YYREEE (reference sequence). V lost 3 bases, J lost 2 bases, and 27 bases lay in between. This CDR3 has 19 amino acids. This chain's CDR3 is CASSSPSPIQGHSTYEQYF. In DNA, the CDR3 is TGTGCCAGCAGCTCACCCAGCCCCATCCAGGGCCATTCAACCTACGAGCAGTACTTC.

The chain links TRBV11-3 to TRBJ2-3; 10 bases map to TRBD1. V was pared by 5 bases and J by 0 bases, with 5 bases of the junction left unmatched. The V gene's germline CDR1 is SGHNT and CDR2 YENEEA. The CDR3 has 16 residues. The chain's CDR3 is CASSAGTGDSTDTQYF. CDR3 nucleotides: TGTGCCAGCAGCGCCGGGACAGGGGATAGCACAGATACGCAGTATTTT.

The V gene is TRBV19, the J gene TRBJ2-5; TRBD1 might be the D (5 bases). The V end lost 0 bases, the J end lost 12 bases, and 11 bases lay between the germline ends. Germline V gives CDR1 LNHDA, CDR2 SQIVND (reference sequence). The CDR3 runs 12 residues. As DNA, the CDR3 is TGTGCCAGTAGTATAGATGGGGCGGCCAAGTACTTC. It is translated as CASSIDGAAKYF.

The rearrangement uses TRBV13 and TRBJ2-5; 11 nucleotides match TRBD2. With 5 bases clipped from V and 1 base from J, the junction kept 6 bases outside the gene matches. In germline, CDR1 is PRHDT, CDR2 FYEKMQ (reference sequence). This CDR3 region has 16 residues. CDR3 DNA sequence: TGTGCCAGCAGCCGACCCACTAGCGGGAGCCAAGAGACCCAGTACTTC. It is translated as CASSRPTSGSQETQYF.

The chain uses TRBV7-9 and TRBJ1-1, with a possible D match to TRBD1 (6 bases). The ends were cut back, 4 bases at V and 7 bases at J, with 13 bases in the middle. The CDR3 is 13 residues long. Germline V CDR1 and CDR2: SEHNR, FQNEAQ (reference sequence). The CDR3, as DNA: TGTGCCAGCAGCTCCTTACCCAGGGGTGAAGCTTTCTTT. Translating it yields CASSSLPRGEAFF.

The J gene is TRBJ2-2, the V gene TRBV6-5, with D tentatively TRBD1 (7 bases). The CDR3 covers 15 residues. V was clipped by 0 bases and J by 6 bases, with 11 bases between them. Germline CDR1 and CDR2: MNHEY and SVGAGI. As DNA, the CDR3 is TGTGCCAGCAGTTACTCGACAGGGAGGTCCGGGGAGCTGTTTTTT. Translation: CASSYSTGRSGELFF.

V and J are TRBV6-5 and TRBJ2-1, with 10 bases that match TRBD1. V was pared by 2 bases and J by 6 bases, with 4 bases of the junction left unmatched. Germline V gene lookup returns CDR1 MNHEY and CDR2 SVGAGI. The CDR3 runs 15 residues. As DNA, the CDR3 is TGTGCCAGCAGTTACGGGGGACAGGGGTTCAATGAGCAGTTCTTC. Translating it yields CASSYGGQGFNEQFF.

The chain combines TRBV7-8 with TRBJ2-2; no clear D gene. Germline V lookup: CDR1 SGHVS, CDR2 FQNEAQ. The CDR3 has 14 amino acids. The V end lost 6 bases, the J end lost 6 bases, and 14 bases lay between the germline ends. CDR3 in DNA: TGTGCCAGCAGTTCACGGGCTGCTGCCGGGGAGCTGTTTTTT. Translation: CASSSRAAAGELFF.

This chain connects TRBV27 to TRBJ2-3, with TRBD2 identical over 14 bases. The germline V gene has CDR1 MNHEY and CDR2 SMNVEV (reference sequence). The CDR3 loop spans 15 amino acids. The V segment lost 7 bases and the J segment 4 bases; nucleotides outside the gene matches: 4. This chain's CDR3 is CASTTGLAGADTQYF. The CDR3 nucleotides read TGTGCCAGCACCACGGGACTAGCGGGAGCAGATACGCAGTATTTT.

The chain recombines TRBV27 with TRBJ1-2, with D possibly being TRBD1 (6 bases). The V end was cut by 6 bases, the J end by 3 bases, with 8 bases between. CDR3 size: 12 residues. Germline values: CDR1 MNHEY, CDR2 SMNVEV (reference sequence). CDR3 coding DNA: TGTGCCAGCAGCCCAGGGGACTATGGCTACACCTTC. Its translation: CASSPGDYGYTF.

The chain is built from TRBV7-8 and TRBJ2-7, with D possibly being TRBD2 (5 bases). This CDR3 has 15 amino acids. Trimming shortened V by 4 bases and J by 2 bases, and 15 bases separated the two germline ends. Germline CDR1 reads SGHVS; CDR2 reads FQNEAQ. CDR3 DNA sequence: TGTGCCAGCAGCTATCCGGGAAACCCGACCTACGAGCAGTACTTC. The encoded protein is CASSYPGNPTYEQYF.

The V gene is TRBV5-1, the J gene TRBJ2-1, with a tentative D call TRBD2 (5 bases). Trimming shortened V by 0 bases and J by 6 bases, and 16 bases separated the two germline ends. Germline loops: CDR1 SGHRS, CDR2 YFSETQ. This CDR3 contains 16 residues. The CDR3 region is CASSLVLGSTGNEQFF. As DNA, the CDR3 is TGCGCCAGCAGCTTGGTTTTGGGGAGTACCGGCAATGAGCAGTTCTTC.

The chain recombines TRBV19 with TRBJ2-1; D is unresolved. The CDR3 consists of 14 residues. The V gene's germline CDR1 is LNHDA and CDR2 SQIVND (reference sequence). Trimming cost V 0 bases and J 8 bases, with 11 bases left between them. The CDR3 reads CASSIDRAWHEQFF. CDR3 DNA: TGTGCCAGTAGTATAGATCGGGCGTGGCATGAGCAGTTCTTC.

On this clone: The identical CDR3 is also encoded by other nucleotide sequences in the sample. The V call is TRBV29-1, the J call TRBJ2-7, with D perhaps TRBD2 (5 bases). The CDR3 is 11 residues long. CDR1 SQVTM and CDR2 ANQGSEA come from the germline V gene. Trimming shortened V by 4 bases and J by 3 bases, and 7 bases separated the two germline ends. The CDR3: CSVGRDYEQYF. The CDR3 nucleotides read TGCAGCGTTGGCCGGGACTACGAGCAGTACTTC.

This clone was observed a single time. The gene calls are TRBV5-4 and TRBJ2-2; D possibly corresponds to TRBD2 (6 bases). Germline V lookup: CDR1 SGHNT, CDR2 YYREEE (reference sequence). The CDR3 totals 17 residues. Trimming left V 0 bases short and J 4 bases short, with 16 bases between. The CDR3 sequence: CASSLDFGGVFTGELFF. CDR3 nucleotides: TGTGCCAGCAGCTTGGATTTCGGGGGAGTGTTCACCGGGGAGCTGTTTTTT.

This chain links TRBV7-2 with TRBJ2-5, with D possibly being TRBD1 or TRBD2 (6 bases each). This CDR3 has 14 residues. From germline, CDR1 is SGHTA and CDR2 FQGNSA. The ends were cut back, 8 bases at V and 6 bases at J, with 19 bases in the middle. The DNA of the CDR3 is TGTGCCAGCCACCCTTTGGGGGGCTGGAAGACCCAGTACTTC. Translated, it gives CASHPLGGWKTQYF.

The gene calls are TRBV4-3 and TRBJ2-1; a possible D gene is TRBD2 (5 bases). CDR3 size: 18 residues. The V and J ends lost 0 bases and 2 bases respectively, with 17 bases between them. Germline V lookup: CDR1 LGHNA, CDR2 YSLEER. CDR3 nucleotide sequence: TGCGCCAGCAGCCAAGAAGAGGGATTTGGGTTCCCCTACAATGAGCAGTTCTTC. Amino acid sequence: CASSQEEGFGFPYNEQFF.